The next 26 T cell receptor beta chains were all read from a single sample in a study of cytomegalovirus exposure and HLA in healthy donors. With 60 Vbeta and 13 Jbeta primers, the PCR was carried out. This table comes from immunoSEQ multiplex PCR, and its TCRdb copy is limited to in-frame clones, with some not included. The profile shows approximately 150,000 clones, around two thirds of them singletons. Sequenced material: PBMCs. The source of these receptors is a man aged 25 to 45 in good health and CMV-seropositive.

The DNA of the CDR3 is TGTGCCAGCAGTTCTGGGAGCGCCTACCAAGAGACCCAGTACTTC. Encoded protein: CASSSGSAYQETQYF. This rearrangement joins TRBV6-5 to TRBJ2-5, with D perhaps matching TRBD2 (5 bases). The V end lost 4 bases, the J end lost 0 bases, and 12 bases lay between the germline ends. This CDR3 spans 15 amino acids. The germline V gene encodes CDR1 MNHEY and CDR2 SVGAGI.

The chain carries TRBV6-1 and TRBJ2-7; TRBD2 matches 7 bases. The CDR3 covers 13 residues. Germline CDR1 MNHNS, CDR2 SASEGT. Trimming removed 9 bases from V and 0 bases from J; junction bases left unmatched: 5. For the CDR3, the DNA is TGTGCCAGTTTAGCGGGCCTCTCCTACGAGCAGTACTTC. This codes for CASLAGLSYEQYF.

The chain links TRBV7-9 to TRBJ2-1; TRBD2 is a possible D gene (7 bases). This CDR3 has 15 residues. V lost 7 bases, J lost 0 bases, and 13 bases lay in between. Germline CDR1 and CDR2: SEHNR and FQNEAQ (reference sequence). The CDR3 is CASIERGGSYNEQFF. The CDR3 nucleotides are TGTGCCAGCATAGAAAGGGGGGGCTCCTACAATGAGCAGTTCTTC. Full variable domain (outside the CDR3, taken from reference TRBV7-9 and TRBJ2-1): DTGVSQNPRHKITKRGQNVTFRCDPISEHNRLYWYRQTLGQGPEFLTYFQNEAQLEKSRLLSDRFSAERPKGSFSTLEIQRTEQGDSAMYLCASIERGGSYNEQFFGPGTRLTVL.

The chain recombines TRBV30 with TRBJ2-7; TRBD2 matches at 7 bases. Trimming at V came to 3 bases and at J to 6 bases, leaving 20 bases not matched to a gene. This CDR3 is built from 17 residues. CDR1 and CDR2 (germline): GTSNPN, SVGIG (reference sequence). Here the CDR3 reads CAWRRPFIGEGRGEQYF. CDR3 nucleotides: TGTGCCTGGAGGCGTCCTTTTATAGGGGAGGGCCGCGGCGAGCAGTACTTC.

The V call is TRBV7-9, the J call TRBJ1-2; the D gene is possibly TRBD1 (5 bases). This CDR3 has 13 residues. The ends were cut back, 11 bases at V and 2 bases at J, with 15 bases in the middle. CDR1 is SEHNR, CDR2 FQNEAQ, per germline (reference sequence). This CDR3 reads CAVRDRPNYGYTF. For the CDR3, the DNA is TGTGCCGTCCGAGACAGACCAAACTATGGCTACACCTTC.

The chain uses TRBV28 and TRBJ1-1, with D possibly matching TRBD1 (6 bases). Germline V gene data show CDR1 as MDHEN and CDR2 as SYDVKM. Trimming pared 3 bases from V and 0 bases from J, leaving 14 bases between. This CDR3 comprises 16 residues. The CDR3, as DNA: TGTGCCAGCAGTTTCTGGACAGAGGTCATGAACACTGAAGCTTTCTTT. Its translation is CASSFWTEVMNTEAFF.

The chain recombines TRBV5-6 with TRBJ1-4, with D tentatively TRBD1 (6 bases). Germline CDR1 and CDR2: SGHDT and YYEEEE. Trimming left V 6 bases short and J 8 bases short, with 17 bases between. This CDR3 is 14 amino acids long. CDR3 region: CASTRQDPGEKLFF. The CDR3 DNA sequence: TGTGCCAGCACCCGACAGGATCCAGGAGAAAAACTGTTTTTT.

The chain joins TRBV2 to TRBJ1-4; the D gene is possibly TRBD1 (5 bases). The V and J ends lost 8 bases and 17 bases respectively, with 18 bases between them. The CDR3 extends over 11 amino acids. Per the germline V gene, CDR1 is SNHLY and CDR2 is FYNNEI. The chain's CDR3 is CASARAGPIFF. The CDR3 DNA sequence: TGTGCCAGCGCAAGGGCAGGGCCGATTTTTTTT. Complete variable domain (other parts from reference TRBV2 and TRBJ1-4): EPEVTQTPSHQVTQMGQEVILRCVPISNHLYFYWYRQILGQKVEFLVSFYNNEISEKSEIFDDQFSVERPDGSNFTLKIRSTKLEDSAMYFCASARAGPIFFGSGTQLSVL.

The chain carries TRBV2 and TRBJ2-2; 11 bases align to TRBD2. Germline values: CDR1 SNHLY, CDR2 FYNNEI. The length of the CDR3 is 16 residues. The V segment lost 3 bases and the J segment 1 base; nucleotides outside the gene matches: 1. The CDR3 region has the DNA TGTGCCAGCAGTGAGGGGACTAGCGGGAACACCGGGGAGCTGTTTTTT. Protein sequence: CASSEGTSGNTGELFF.

The chain couples TRBV6-5 to TRBJ2-5; the D is unclear. CDR1 and CDR2 (germline): MNHEY, SVGAGI. This CDR3 is 16 amino acids long. V shed 0 bases and J shed 2 bases, with 13 bases lying between them. CDR3 nucleotide sequence: TGTGCCAGCAGTTACTCATTCCTACCATTACAAGAGACCCAGTACTTC. This sequence encodes CASSYSFLPLQETQYF.

The rearrangement links TRBV4-2 to TRBJ2-1; 9 nucleotides match TRBD1. The CDR3 extends over 16 amino acids. Germline assignment: CDR1 LGHNA and CDR2 YNFKEQ. V was pared by 3 bases and J by 3 bases, with 6 bases of the junction left unmatched. The CDR3 DNA reads TGTGCCAGCAGCCAGATAGACAGGGGGGACTACAATGAGCAGTTCTTC. Translation: CASSQIDRGDYNEQFF.

This clone came up a few times. The CDR3 protein is CASSLGGARAFF. In DNA form, the CDR3 reads TGTGCCAGCAGCTTAGGGGGGGCGAGGGCTTTCTTT. The rearrangement uses TRBV13 and TRBJ1-1; a weak D match, TRBD1 (6 bases). The CDR3 has 12 residues. Germline V gene sequence: CDR1 PRHDT, CDR2 FYEKMQ (reference sequence). V was clipped by 0 bases and J by 11 bases, with 10 bases between them.

V and J are TRBV2 and TRBJ1-2; D unclear. With 6 bases removed from V and 4 bases from J, the gap between germline ends came to 12 bases. Germline V gene data show CDR1 as SNHLY and CDR2 as FYNNEI. This CDR3 is 13 amino acids long. CDR3 residues: CASSANSGYGYTF. In DNA form, the CDR3 reads TGTGCCAGCAGCGCCAACAGTGGCTATGGCTACACCTTC.

J is TRBJ2-7 and V is TRBV6-5, with TRBD2 identical over 8 bases. After removal of 2 bases from V and 1 base from J, the junction contained 4 bases not matched to a gene. The CDR3 covers 15 residues. Germline CDR1 and CDR2: MNHEY and SVGAGI. The CDR3 spells CASSYAAGGSYEQYF. Written as DNA, the CDR3 is TGTGCCAGCAGTTACGCGGCGGGGGGTTCCTACGAGCAGTACTTC.

V is TRBV10-1 and J is TRBJ1-1, with TRBD1 identical over 8 bases. Germline CDR1 reads WNHNN; CDR2 reads SYGVQD (reference sequence). The CDR3 is 14 amino acids. The junction had 8 bases not matched to a gene; V was cut back by 6 bases and J by 5 bases. The CDR3 protein is CASRKDREGTEAFF. The CDR3 nucleotides read TGCGCCAGCAGAAAGGACAGGGAAGGAACTGAAGCTTTCTTT.

J is TRBJ2-3 and V is TRBV6-5; 11 nucleotides agree with TRBD1. The CDR3 has 14 residues. The junction had 5 bases not matched to a gene; V was cut back by 6 bases and J by 6 bases. The germline V gene encodes CDR1 MNHEY and CDR2 SVGAGI. CDR3 nucleotide sequence: TGTGCCAGCAGATTCAGGGACAGGGGGGATACGCAGTATTTT. Translated, it gives CASRFRDRGDTQYF.

This rearrangement joins TRBV10-3 to TRBJ2-7; no reliable D call. Deletions cut 3 bases from V and 2 bases from J, with 8 bases between. CDR1 is ENHRY, CDR2 SYGVKD, per germline. CDR3 length: 13 amino acids. CDR3 sequence: CAISETPAYEQYF. The CDR3 DNA sequence: TGTGCCATCAGTGAAACACCCGCCTACGAGCAGTACTTC.

The chain recombines TRBV4-1 with TRBJ1-1; D unclear. Germline CDR1 MGHRA, CDR2 YSYEKL. V lost 1 base to trimming and J lost 3 bases, with 6 bases between them. This CDR3 is 13 amino acids long. CDR3 sequence reads: CASSQGEDTEAFF. The CDR3 bases are TGCGCCAGCAGCCAAGGTGAGGACACTGAAGCTTTCTTT.

The V gene is TRBV5-4, the J gene TRBJ2-3; TRBD2 aligns across 7 bases. Germline CDR1 is SGHNT and CDR2 is YYREEE (reference sequence). This CDR3 is built from 16 residues. V lost 6 bases, J lost 0 bases, and 10 bases stayed unmatched. In nucleotides, the CDR3 is TGTGCCAGCACCAAGGGTGGGGGGGGGAGCACAGATACGCAGTATTTT. It translates to CASTKGGGGSTDTQYF.

This clone has a single count. The chain combines TRBV5-1 with TRBJ2-7, with D unclear. Looked up from germline, CDR1 is SGHRS and CDR2 is YFSETQ. This CDR3 is 13 amino acids long. With 2 bases removed from V and 7 bases from J, the gap between germline ends came to 13 bases. The CDR3 sequence is CASSFETAGEQYF. The CDR3 coding sequence is TGCGCCAGCAGCTTCGAAACGGCAGGTGAGCAGTACTTC. Drawing the rest from reference TRBV5-1 and TRBJ2-7, the complete variable domain is KAGVTQTPRYLIKTRGQQVTLSCSPISGHRSVSWYQQTPGQGLQFLFEYFSETQRNKGNFPGRFSGRQFSNSRSEMNVSTLELGDSALYLCASSFETAGEQYFGPGTRLTVT.

The rearrangement links TRBV6-5 to TRBJ2-7; D perhaps matches TRBD1 (6 bases). Trimming took 6 bases from V and 5 from J, leaving 14 bases between them. CDR1 MNHEY and CDR2 SVGAGI come from the germline V gene. CDR3 size: 13 residues. CDR3 sequence: CASSSQGQDEQYF. CDR3 in DNA: TGTGCCAGCAGCTCACAGGGACAAGACGAGCAGTACTTC.

The chain has TRBV25-1 and TRBJ1-1; D gene ambiguous. V lost 8 bases, J lost 3 bases, and 19 bases lay in between. From germline, CDR1 is MGHDK and CDR2 SYGVNS. The CDR3 contains 15 residues. The CDR3 DNA is TGTGCCAGCGGAAGGACGGTGGTGGGAGACACTGAAGCTTTCTTT. Translating gives CASGRTVVGDTEAFF.

This clone was seen a few times. The rearrangement links TRBV10-3 to TRBJ2-3; maybe TRBD1 (6 bases). The CDR3 sequence is 12 residues long. Trimming took 11 bases from V and 1 from J, leaving 10 bases between them. Per germline, CDR1 ENHRY and CDR2 SYGVKD. Here the CDR3 reads CAVDSGTDTQYF. In DNA form, the CDR3 reads TGTGCCGTGGACAGCGGCACAGATACGCAGTATTTT.

CDR3 DNA: TGTGCCAGCAGCTCCAACACAGGGTTGAGGGACGAGCAGTACTTC. Its translation: CASSSNTGLRDEQYF. This chain links TRBV7-9 with TRBJ2-7; TRBD1 is a possible D gene (6 bases). The CDR3 covers 15 residues. V gave up 4 bases and J gave up 5 bases, with 18 bases separating them. Per germline, CDR1 SEHNR and CDR2 FQNEAQ (reference sequence).

The V call is TRBV10-1, the J call TRBJ2-1; 7 bases fit TRBD2. The V segment lost 4 bases and the J segment 4 bases; nucleotides outside the gene matches: 7. Germline assignment: CDR1 WNHNN and CDR2 SYGVQD (reference sequence). There are 15 residues in the CDR3. CDR3 in DNA: TGCGCCAGCAGTGCGGCGGGAGAGGGGTACAATGAGCAGTTCTTC. This sequence encodes CASSAAGEGYNEQFF.

This chain connects TRBV5-1 to TRBJ2-3, with 10 nucleotides matching TRBD1. The length of the CDR3 is 17 residues. V was clipped by 4 bases and J by 4 bases; unmatched bases: 12. Germline lookup yields CDR1 SGHRS and CDR2 YFSETQ. CDR3 residues: CASSRAPGQGLADTQYF. DNA for the CDR3: TGCGCCAGCAGCAGGGCCCCGGGACAGGGGCTCGCAGATACGCAGTATTTT. The variable domain in full, completed from reference TRBV5-1 and TRBJ2-3, reads KAGVTQTPRYLIKTRGQQVTLSCSPISGHRSVSWYQQTPGQGLQFLFEYFSETQRNKGNFPGRFSGRQFSNSRSEMNVSTLELGDSALYLCASSRAPGQGLADTQYFGPGTRLTVL.